This is a list of T cell receptor beta chains from one sample in a study of identifying expanded T cells in peripheral blood. TCRdb keeps only in-frame clones here, not all; method: immunoSEQ multiplex PCR. The top ten hold 2.5% to 3.5% of the sample, which has tens of thousands of clones, 70% to 90% seen once. Sequencing input: blood. The source is a person between 18 and 75 years old in good health. Both conserved end residues are part of each CDR3. D genes are given only for firm matches. Clone size appears in some rows only: once, few, many, or a class for an expanded clone.

>.|TRBJ1-6|.|TRBV30
TGTGCCTGGAGTGTACGTGAACTTCCTAATTCACCCCTCCACTTT
CAWSVRELPNSPLHF
>.|TRBJ2-7|TRBD1|TRBV6-1
TGTGCCAGCAGGGGACAGGCGAGCTCCTACGAGCAGTACTTC
CASRGQASSYEQYF
>.|TRBJ2-3|.|TRBV6-1
TGTGCCAGCAGTGAATGGGGGGCCAGCACAGATACGCAGTATTTT
CASSEWGASTDTQYF
>once|TRBJ2-5|.|TRBV7-8
TGTGCCAGCACCCCCGTGGGGCGGGACCTCCAAGAGACCCAGTACTTC
CASTPVGRDLQETQYF
>.|TRBJ2-4|.|TRBV19
TGTGCCAGTTCGGACGGGCTAGCCAAAAACATTCAGTACTTC
CASSDGLAKNIQYF
>.|TRBJ2-7|TRBD2|TRBV6-1
TGTGCCAGCACTTTAGCGGGATCCGCCTACGAGCAGTACTTC
CASTLAGSAYEQYF
>.|TRBJ1-1|.|TRBV5-1
TGCGCCAGCAGCCGCCGCCTGGGGGGGGTACAGGGTGAGGACACTGAAGCTTTCTTT
CASSRRLGGVQGEDTEAFF
>.|TRBJ2-1|.|TRBV5-5
TGTGCCAGCAGCCTCGATTGGGGGGCATATGAGCAGTTCTTC
CASSLDWGAYEQFF
>.|TRBJ2-3|TRBD2|TRBV9
TGTGCCAGCAGCGTAGGACTAGCGGACACAGATACGCAGTATTTT
CASSVGLADTDTQYF
>.|TRBJ2-7|TRBD1|TRBV25-1
TGTGCCAGCAGTAAAGTACTGCAGGGGGCGTACGAGCAGTACTTC
CASSKVLQGAYEQYF
>.|TRBJ2-1|TRBD2|TRBV9
TGTGCCAGCAGCGTAGAAGGCGGGGGTAATGAGCAGTTCTTC
CASSVEGGGNEQFF
>.|TRBJ2-7|TRBD1|TRBV5-5
TGTGCCAGCAGCAGGGGGAAGGACAGGGTTTACGAGCAGTACTTC
CASSRGKDRVYEQYF
>.|TRBJ2-5|TRBD2|TRBV7-9
TGTGCCAGCAGCCGTTCCTTCAGGGAGGGAGAGACCCAGTACTTC
CASSRSFREGETQYF
>.|TRBJ2-3|TRBD2|TRBV9
TGTGCCAGCAGCGTCCAAGGACTAGCGGGGATAGATACGCAGTATTTT
CASSVQGLAGIDTQYF
>.|TRBJ2-2|.|TRBV11-1
TGTGCCAGCAGCCTATTCAACACCGGGGAGCTGTTTTTT
CASSLFNTGELFF
>.|TRBJ2-7|TRBD2|TRBV5-6
TGTGCCAGCAGCTACAGCGGGAACTACGAGCAGTACTTC
CASSYSGNYEQYF
>.|TRBJ2-7|.|TRBV18
TGTGCCAGCTCACCCATTACCGCCTACGAGCAGTACTTC
CASSPITAYEQYF
>.|TRBJ2-1|TRBD2|TRBV28
TGTGCCAGCAGCCCGGGACTAGCGGGAAACAATGAGCAGTTCTTC
CASSPGLAGNNEQFF
>.|TRBJ1-2|TRBD1|TRBV7-2
TGTGCCAGCAGCTTAGAGGGGGCCCTCACTAACTATGGCTACACCTTC
CASSLEGALTNYGYTF
>.|TRBJ1-2|.|TRBV2
TGTGCCAGCAGTGGTGGCAGGGACCATGGCTACACCTTC
CASSGGRDHGYTF
>.|TRBJ2-5|TRBD1|TRBV5-4
TGTGCCAGCAGAAGGACAGGGCAAGAGACCCAGTACTTC
CASRRTGQETQYF
>.|TRBJ2-7|.|TRBV6-1
TGTGCCAGCCTTAGGGACCGGCCCTACGAGCAGTACTTC
CASLRDRPYEQYF
>.|TRBJ2-7|TRBD2|TRBV4-2
TGTGCCAGCAGCCAAGGGGGACTAGCGGGGAGCTCCTACGAGCAGTACTTC
CASSQGGLAGSSYEQYF
>.|TRBJ2-7|.|TRBV7-8
TGTGCCAGCAGCTTAGCGTGGACCGAGCAGTACTTC
CASSLAWTEQYF
>.|TRBJ1-1|.|TRBV28
TGTGCCAGCAGTTTTACCCCCGGCAGGGGGAACACTGAAGCTTTCTTT
CASSFTPGRGNTEAFF
>.|TRBJ2-1|TRBD1|TRBV5-6
TGTGCCAGCAGCCCGGGACAGGGCTCCTACAATGAGCAGTTCTTC
CASSPGQGSYNEQFF
>.|TRBJ1-2|TRBD1|TRBV19
TGTGCCAGTACCAATACCGGGACAGGGGACTATGGCTACACCTTC
CASTNTGTGDYGYTF
>.|TRBJ2-3|.|TRBV2
TGTGCCAGCAGTGCACTCCTCACAGATACGCAGTATTTT
CASSALLTDTQYF
>.|TRBJ2-1|.|TRBV27
TGTGCCAGCAGTTGGGGGGGCCCCTGGGGTAATGAGCAGTTCTTC
CASSWGGPWGNEQFF
>.|TRBJ1-5|.|TRBV10-2
TGCGCCAGCAGTGAGTACCCGCCGGGGGAGAGCAATCAGCCCCAGCATTTT
CASSEYPPGESNQPQHF
>once|TRBJ2-7|.|TRBV4-3
TGCGCCAGCAGCCAAGAAAAAGGGGAGACAGTATTCCCCTACGAGCAGTACTTC
CASSQEKGETVFPYEQYF
>few|TRBJ1-1|.|TRBV25-1
TGTGCCAGCAGGGAGGACACTGAAGCTTTCTTT
CASREDTEAFF
>.|TRBJ1-1|.|TRBV19
TGTGCCAGTAACCCCCAGGGATACACTGAAGCTTTCTTT
CASNPQGYTEAFF
>.|TRBJ2-2|.|TRBV2
TGTGCCAGCACCCGGGACCAGAACACCGGGGAGCTGTTTTTT
CASTRDQNTGELFF
>.|TRBJ2-1|.|TRBV5-6
TGTGCCAGCAGCTTGTACGGGAGCTCCTACAATGAGCAGTTCTTC
CASSLYGSSYNEQFF
>.|TRBJ1-2|.|TRBV28
TGTGCCAGCAGGGCCCCGTGGGGCGGCTACACCTTC
CASRAPWGGYTF
>.|TRBJ1-5|TRBD1|TRBV7-2
TGTGCCAGCAGCCAACAGGGGGATCAGCCCCAGCATTTT
CASSQQGDQPQHF
>.|TRBJ1-4|.|TRBV7-6
TGTGCCAGCAGCTTAGGGGGCATGAGTGAAAAACTGTTTTTT
CASSLGGMSEKLFF
>.|TRBJ2-3|TRBD2|TRBV6-5
TGTGCCAGCCGGAATAGCGGGGCTAGCACAGATACGCAGTATTTT
CASRNSGASTDTQYF
>.|TRBJ1-2|.|TRBV6-5
TGTGCCAGCAGGACGCTTTTGGACTCCTATGGCTACACCTTC
CASRTLLDSYGYTF
>.|TRBJ1-3|.|TRBV15
TGTGCCACCAGCAGACCAAGCTCTGGAAACACCATATATTTT
CATSRPSSGNTIYF
>.|TRBJ1-2|.|TRBV5-1
TGCGCCAGCAGGCCTCGAACAGGCCTATATGGCTACACCTTC
CASRPRTGLYGYTF
>once|TRBJ2-7|.|TRBV6-5
TGTGCCAGCAGTTACGGGTACAGCTACGAGCAGTACTTC
CASSYGYSYEQYF
>few|TRBJ1-1|.|TRBV29-1
TGCAGCGTTGGGACTTACACTGAAGCTTTCTTT
CSVGTYTEAFF
>.|TRBJ2-7|.|TRBV12-2
TGTGCAAGTCGCTACGGACAGAACTACGAGCAGTACTTC
CASRYGQNYEQYF
>.|TRBJ2-3|.|TRBV19
TGTGCCAGTAGAACAGGCAATACGCAGTATTTT
CASRTGNTQYF